The subject of this entry is one TCR beta chain. What it recognizes is unknown. This entry belongs to a study of a mutant IDH1 vaccine in newly diagnosed glioma. As for the study in general: Vaccine dosing followed radiotherapy by 4-6 weeks, or accompanied temozolomide cycles. Prior therapy was radiotherapy, temozolomide, or both; most received both. Sex among treated patients split about 60% male, approximately 38% female; mean age was roughly 40 years.

This table comes from immunoSEQ multiplex PCR, and its TCRdb copy is limited to in-frame clones, with some not included. In the table there are 25,000 to 30,000 clones, about 89% of which are singletons. Study-wide results and caveats: Detectable vaccine-induced immune responses arose in 80% to 95% of patients.

Per the germline V gene, CDR1 is LNHDA and CDR2 is SQIVND (reference sequence). This CDR3 is built from 15 residues. V lost 3 bases, J lost 0 bases, and 9 bases lay in between. Documented time point: week 5, during vaccination. Alongside topical imiquimod, each dose of vaccine comprised 300 ug of mutant IDH1 20-mer peptide. The TCR sequence derives from a man aged 18 to 29 with glioma. Sequencing used PBMCs, obtained from a glioma patient whose treatment included an IDH1 peptide vaccine. The genes are TRBV19 and TRBJ1-5, with D perhaps TRBD1 (5 bases). The CDR3 region has the DNA TGTGCCAGTAGTATTCGACAGAATAGCAATCAGCCCCAGCATTTT. Amino acid sequence: CASSIRQNSNQPQHF. Filled out from reference TRBV19 and TRBJ1-5, the complete variable domain reads DGGITQSPKYLFRKEGQNVTLSCEQNLNHDAMYWYRQDPGQGLRLIYYSQIVNDFQKGDIAEGYSVSREKKESFPLTVTSAQKNPTAFYLCASSIRQNSNQPQHFGDGTRLSIL.